Listed here are 17 T cell receptor beta chains from one sample, sequenced in a study of blood T cell repertoires in COVID-19. The table came from immunoSEQ multiplex PCR; TCRdb's copy has only in-frame clones and leaves some out. The repertoire holds 200,000 to 250,000 clones, with approximately 84% as singletons. Sequences were obtained from peripheral blood. All receptors come from a woman of 80 years or more with COVID-19, enrolled during active disease.

V is TRBV12-2 and J is TRBJ1-5; the DNA was not compared with TRBD1, the D call given in the table. TRBV12-2 is termed a pseudogene. The CDR3 contains 22 residues. CDR3 DNA: TGTGCAAGTCGCTTATTGCTCTTCCTAGGTCCTGGGGCGGTCGGAAAAAATCAGCCCCAGCATTTT. Translation: CASRLLLFLGPGAVGKNQPQHF.

This sequence joins TRBV25-1 and TRBJ2-1; D remains unclear. The germline V gene has CDR1 MGHDK and CDR2 SYGVNS. The CDR3 has 14 residues. The V end lost 0 bases, the J end lost 11 bases, and 14 bases lay between the germline ends. The CDR3 region is CASSEYPTDKKQFF. The CDR3 nucleotides read TGTGCCAGCAGTGAATACCCTACCGACAAGAAGCAGTTCTTC.

This chain uses TRBV4-1 with TRBJ1-4; D is perhaps TRBD1 (5 bases). Germline loops: CDR1 MGHRA, CDR2 YSYEKL. The CDR3 contains 16 residues. V was trimmed by 5 bases and J by 1 base, leaving 14 bases between them. For the CDR3, the DNA is TGCGCCAGCAGCAGGCAGGGAGGCCTAACTAATGAAAAACTGTTTTTT. This translates into CASSRQGGLTNEKLFF.

For the CDR3, the DNA is TGTGCCAGCAGCTGGGGGCCGGGACTACCGACCGGGGAGCTGTTTTTT. Translation gives CASSWGPGLPTGELFF. This chain uses TRBV5-6 with TRBJ2-2, with D perhaps matching TRBD2 (7 bases). This CDR3 is built from 16 residues. CDR1 is SGHDT, CDR2 YYEEEE, per germline. Trimming took 3 bases from V and 5 from J, leaving 17 bases between them. The variable domain in full, completed from reference TRBV5-6 and TRBJ2-2, reads DAGVTQSPTHLIKTRGQQVTLRCSPKSGHDTVSWYQQALGQGPQFIFQYYEEEERQRGNFPDRFSGHQFPNYSSELNVNALLLGDSALYLCASSWGPGLPTGELFFGEGSRLTVL.

This clone was seen a handful of times. The chain uses TRBV5-1 and TRBJ1-2, with 7 bases that match TRBD1. With V trimmed by 3 bases and J by 4 bases, 12 bases remained unmatched. The V gene's germline CDR1 is SGHRS and CDR2 YFSETQ. The CDR3 sequence is 16 residues long. The DNA for the CDR3 is TGCGCCAGCAGCTCCCTACAGGGGCCCGAAACCTATGGCTACACCTTC. Encoded protein: CASSSLQGPETYGYTF.

The V call is TRBV9, the J call TRBJ1-2; no definite D call. Trimming shortened V by 3 bases and J by 4 bases, and 10 bases separated the two germline ends. The germline CDR1 and CDR2 sequences are SGDLS and YYNGEE. CDR3 length: 13 amino acids. Here the CDR3 DNA reads TGTGCCAGCAGCGAGTTTGGCGGCTATGGCTACACCTTC. It is translated as CASSEFGGYGYTF.

This chain uses TRBV5-4 with TRBJ1-2; D may be TRBD1 (6 bases). V dropped 0 bases and J dropped 5 bases, with 11 bases sitting between them. The CDR3 loop spans 14 amino acids. CDR1 and CDR2 (germline): SGHNT, YYREEE (reference sequence). The CDR3 DNA sequence: TGTGCCAGCAGCTTGGGGGGGCTGGAGTATGGCTACACCTTC. Encoded protein: CASSLGGLEYGYTF.

This clone was seen only a few times. This sequence joins TRBV19 and TRBJ2-1; 9 bases map to TRBD2. J lost 3 bases, V lost 5 bases, and 14 bases had no gene match. CDR3 size: 18 residues. The germline V gene has CDR1 LNHDA and CDR2 SQIVND (reference sequence). The CDR3 region has the DNA TGTGCCAGTAGTGACGGACAGCCTCTAGCGGGAAGCTACAATGAGCAGTTCTTC. Its translation is CASSDGQPLAGSYNEQFF.

The V and J genes are TRBV2 and TRBJ1-6; 9 nucleotides align to TRBD1. CDR3 length: 14 amino acids. The germline V gene encodes CDR1 SNHLY and CDR2 FYNNEI. Trimming removed 7 bases from V and 10 bases from J; junction bases left unmatched: 8. In DNA, the CDR3 is TGTGCCAGCAACACCGGGACAGGGCGATCACCCCTCCACTTT. It specifies CASNTGTGRSPLHF. The full variable domain, completed using reference TRBV2 and TRBJ1-6, is EPEVTQTPSHQVTQMGQEVILRCVPISNHLYFYWYRQILGQKVEFLVSFYNNEISEKSEIFDDQFSVERPDGSNFTLKIRSTKLEDSAMYFCASNTGTGRSPLHFGNGTRLTVT.

The chain joins TRBV18 to TRBJ1-1, with D unresolved. Trimming removed 3 bases at V and 8 bases at J, with 7 bases between. The CDR3 contains 11 residues. Germline V gene data show CDR1 as KGHSH and CDR2 as LQKENI. The CDR3 sequence: CASSPQREAFF. CDR3 DNA sequence: TGTGCCAGCTCACCCCAGAGGGAAGCTTTCTTT.

The chain joins TRBV7-2 to TRBJ1-3, with TRBD1 as a possible D gene (5 bases). Germline V lookup: CDR1 SGHTA, CDR2 FQGNSA. The CDR3 consists of 18 residues. V lost 4 bases and J lost 3, with 22 bases in between. The CDR3 protein is CASSSIFGRAPLGNTIYF. The CDR3 region has the DNA TGTGCCAGCAGCTCCATATTCGGCAGGGCTCCTCTTGGAAACACCATATATTTT. The variable domain in full, with the rest retrieved from reference TRBV7-2 and TRBJ1-3, is GAGVSQSPSNKVTEKGKDVELRCDPISGHTALYWYRQSLGQGLEFLIYFQGNSAPDKSGLPSDRFSAERTGGSVSTLTIQRTQQEDSAVYLCASSSIFGRAPLGNTIYFGEGSWLTVV.

The J gene is TRBJ2-3, the V gene TRBV7-3, with a possible D match to TRBD2 (6 bases). Germline loops: CDR1 SGHTA, CDR2 FQGTGA. This CDR3 is 14 amino acids long. Between the trimmed V and J ends, which lost 0 bases and 5 bases, there was a span of 9 bases. The CDR3, as DNA: TGTGCCAGCAGCTTAACCGGGACTCAAGATACGCAGTATTTT. This gives the protein CASSLTGTQDTQYF.

The V call is TRBV5-1, the J call TRBJ1-4; D is undetermined. V lost 2 bases, J lost 6 bases, and 14 bases lay in between. This CDR3 region has 15 residues. Germline V lookup: CDR1 SGHRS, CDR2 YFSETQ. The CDR3 here is CASSFRVGVDEKLFF. The CDR3 coding sequence is TGCGCCAGCAGCTTCCGCGTCGGGGTCGATGAAAAACTGTTTTTT.

The rearrangement links TRBV2 to TRBJ2-7, with D hard to call. V lost 5 bases to trimming and J lost 1 base, with 3 bases between them. CDR3 length: 11 amino acids. Germline V CDR1 and CDR2: SNHLY, FYNNEI. The CDR3 sequence is CASSLSYEQYF. The CDR3 DNA is TGTGCCAGCAGTCTTTCCTACGAGCAGTACTTC.

The V gene is TRBV5-1, the J gene TRBJ2-1; perhaps TRBD1 as D (6 bases). This CDR3 contains 16 residues. Germline V gives CDR1 SGHRS, CDR2 YFSETQ. V was shortened by 0 bases and J by 3 bases, with 13 bases between the two germline ends. For the CDR3, the DNA is TGCGCCAGCAGCTTGGTTGGGACACAGAACTACAATGAGCAGTTCTTC. This translates into CASSLVGTQNYNEQFF.

The rearrangement joins TRBV3-1 (or the pseudogene TRBV3-2) to TRBJ1-3, with 8 bases that match TRBD1. V shed 4 bases and J 4 bases; nucleotides not matched to a gene: 6. CDR1 LGHDT and CDR2 YNNKEL come from the germline V gene (reference sequence). The CDR3 spans 15 residues. This CDR3 is CASSRTTGDGNTIYF. The CDR3 nucleotides read TGTGCCAGCAGCCGGACGACAGGGGACGGAAACACCATATATTTT.

The V call is TRBV6-6, the J call TRBJ1-2; maybe TRBD1 (5 bases). From germline, CDR1 is MNHNY and CDR2 SVGAGI (reference sequence). The CDR3 contains 15 residues. Between the trimmed V and J ends, which lost 6 bases and 2 bases, there was a span of 16 bases. CDR3 nucleotide sequence: TGTGCCAGCAGCCCCGGAGGGGCCACAAACTATGGCTACACCTTC. It encodes CASSPGGATNYGYTF.